A selection of T cell receptor beta chains follows, all from one sample in a study of Ad26.COV2.S vaccination and SARS-CoV-2 variants. Produced via immunoSEQ multiplex PCR; TCRdb's table is partial and in-frame only. Of roughly 680,000 clones listed, around 90% are singletons. The starting material was peripheral blood, obtained in a trial of Ad26.COV2.S vaccine versus placebo. These receptor sequences come from a person between 18 and 65 years old who received the Ad26.COV2.S COVID-19 vaccine or a placebo. The CDR3 runs from the conserved cysteine through the conserved F or W.

J | V | CDR3
TRBJ1-1 | TRBV10-3 | CAISVAGTNTEAFF
TRBJ2-6 | TRBV19 | CATEAGQGFAGANVLTF
TRBJ2-2 | TRBV10-3 | CAISESSSSGELFF
TRBJ2-3 | TRBV4-2 | CASSPSPGLAGGRSTDTQYF
TRBJ2-5 | TRBV29-1 | CSVNPGQLRRETQYF
TRBJ1-5 | TRBV6-5 | CASSYRISNQPQHF
TRBJ2-3 | TRBV10-1 | CASRLQGTDTQYF
TRBJ1-1 | TRBV29-1 | CSVEGAEAFF
TRBJ2-7 | TRBV14 | CASSQGETDSYGQYF
TRBJ2-1 | TRBV30 | CAWTSGFYAEQFF
TRBJ1-1 | TRBV7-2 | CASSTGQGNTEAFF
TRBJ1-5 | TRBV19 | CASSIGRGGSPQHF
TRBJ1-3 | TRBV3-1/TRBV3-2 | CASSQDLLGTGNTIYF
TRBJ2-7 | TRBV6-5 | CASSLSGGIHEQYF
TRBJ2-7 | TRBV11-3 | CASSSGTGDYEQYF
TRBJ1-6 | TRBV30 | CAWGQGVNSPLHF
TRBJ1-4 | TRBV7-8 | CASSWGVTNEKLFF
TRBJ2-7 | TRBV29-1 | CSASLAGADEQYF
TRBJ2-2 | TRBV5-6 | CASSLSGAGNTGELFF
TRBJ1-3 | TRBV5-1 | CASSFLDRASGNTIYF
TRBJ1-5 | TRBV7-9 | CASSSGDGNQPQHF
TRBJ1-6 | TRBV19 | CASTPGDIRWGSPLHF
TRBJ2-3 | TRBV19 | CASRQTSTDTQYF
TRBJ2-2 | TRBV4-2 | CASSQRSEGTGELFF
TRBJ2-5 | TRBV3-1/TRBV3-2 | CASSQGLQETQYF
TRBJ2-1 | TRBV19 | CASTSPPGVSSYNEQFF
TRBJ1-2 | TRBV27 | CASSPYHGDGYTF
TRBJ2-7 | TRBV2 | CASSDREAYEQYF
TRBJ2-5 | TRBV28 | CASSFLDSLQETQYF
TRBJ2-1 | TRBV18 | CASSPAQRNNEQFF
TRBJ1-2 | TRBV2 | CATAGTGGARTF
TRBJ2-7 | TRBV5-6 | CASSLGGGLAEQYF
TRBJ1-1 | TRBV29-1 | CSVSINRDTEAFF
TRBJ2-3 | TRBV19 | CASSILFDSPTDTQYF
TRBJ2-6 | TRBV4-2 | CASSPLDRGGSGANVLTF
TRBJ1-2 | TRBV20-1 | CSASSRDGNYGYTF
TRBJ2-1 | TRBV14 | CASSHPTAYNEQFF
TRBJ2-1 | TRBV10-3 | CAISEGTRWEQFF
TRBJ2-2 | TRBV5-1 | CASEREVSGELFF
TRBJ2-7 | TRBV18 | CASSPGAGGSYEQYF
TRBJ1-6 | TRBV15 | CATSRFQTGGSYNSPLHF
TRBJ2-7 | TRBV24-1 | CATSDFEGAEQYF
TRBJ1-6 | TRBV6-5 | CASAGEQNNSPLHF
TRBJ2-7 | TRBV6-5 | CASSYPTGGYYEQYF
TRBJ1-4 | TRBV19 | CASKVAVTNEKLFF
TRBJ1-6 | TRBV6-5 | CASSYTGERSNSPLHF
TRBJ1-1 | TRBV18 | CASSPGIGRSNTEAFF
TRBJ1-6 | TRBV9 | CVSSAGISNSPLHF
TRBJ2-1 | TRBV24-1 | CATMGSSYNEQFF